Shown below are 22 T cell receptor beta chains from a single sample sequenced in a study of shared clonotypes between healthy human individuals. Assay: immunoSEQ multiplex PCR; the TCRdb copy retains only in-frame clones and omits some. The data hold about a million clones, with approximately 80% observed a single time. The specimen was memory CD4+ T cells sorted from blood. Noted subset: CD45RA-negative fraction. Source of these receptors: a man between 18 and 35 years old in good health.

The DNA for the CDR3 is TGCGCCAGCAGCCAAGATCCCTCTGGGGCCAACGTCCTGACTTTC. Its translation is CASSQDPSGANVLTF. The chain has TRBV4-1 and TRBJ2-6, with D unresolved. This CDR3 contains 15 residues. V shed 0 bases and J shed 0 bases, with 3 bases lying between them. The germline gives CDR1 MGHRA, CDR2 YSYEKL.

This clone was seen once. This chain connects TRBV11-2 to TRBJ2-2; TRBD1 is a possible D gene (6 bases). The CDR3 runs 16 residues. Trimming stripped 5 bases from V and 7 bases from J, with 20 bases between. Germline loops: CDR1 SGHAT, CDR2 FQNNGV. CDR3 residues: CASSPGAGVVHGELFF. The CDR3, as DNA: TGTGCCAGCAGCCCAGGGGCGGGTGTGGTGCACGGGGAGCTGTTTTTT.

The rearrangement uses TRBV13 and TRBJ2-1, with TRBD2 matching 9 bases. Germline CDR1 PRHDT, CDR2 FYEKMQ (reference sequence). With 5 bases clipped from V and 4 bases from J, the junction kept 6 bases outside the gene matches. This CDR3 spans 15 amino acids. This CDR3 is CASSLGLAHYNEQFF. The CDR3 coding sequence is TGTGCCAGCAGCCTGGGACTAGCTCATTACAATGAGCAGTTCTTC.

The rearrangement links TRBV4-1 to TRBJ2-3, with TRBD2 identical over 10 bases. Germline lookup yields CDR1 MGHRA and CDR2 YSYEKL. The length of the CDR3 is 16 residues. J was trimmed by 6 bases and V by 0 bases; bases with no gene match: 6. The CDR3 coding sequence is TGCGCCAGCAGCCAAGACGAGCGGGGGGGCCGGGATACGCAGTATTTT. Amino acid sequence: CASSQDERGGRDTQYF.

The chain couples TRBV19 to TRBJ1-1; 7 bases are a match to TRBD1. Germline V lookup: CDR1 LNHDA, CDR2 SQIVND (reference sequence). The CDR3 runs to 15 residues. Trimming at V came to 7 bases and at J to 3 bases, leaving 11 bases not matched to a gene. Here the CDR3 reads CASTSGQWVYTEAFF. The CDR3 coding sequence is TGTGCCAGTACCTCGGGACAGTGGGTCTACACTGAAGCTTTCTTT.

The CDR3 reads CASSQAPLPFGNSPLHF. CDR3 DNA: TGCGCCAGCAGCCAAGCACCGCTCCCTTTCGGTAATTCACCCCTCCACTTT. The chain combines TRBV4-1 with TRBJ1-6; D remains unclear. The length of the CDR3 is 17 residues. V gave up 1 base and J gave up 6 bases, with 16 bases separating them. The germline gives CDR1 MGHRA, CDR2 YSYEKL.

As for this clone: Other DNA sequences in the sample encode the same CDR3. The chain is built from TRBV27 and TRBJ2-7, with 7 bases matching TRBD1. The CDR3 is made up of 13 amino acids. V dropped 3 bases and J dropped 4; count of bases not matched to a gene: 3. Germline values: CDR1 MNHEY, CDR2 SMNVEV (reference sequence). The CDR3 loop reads CASSLARGYEQYF. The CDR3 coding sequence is TGTGCCAGCAGTTTGGCCAGGGGGTACGAGCAGTACTTC.

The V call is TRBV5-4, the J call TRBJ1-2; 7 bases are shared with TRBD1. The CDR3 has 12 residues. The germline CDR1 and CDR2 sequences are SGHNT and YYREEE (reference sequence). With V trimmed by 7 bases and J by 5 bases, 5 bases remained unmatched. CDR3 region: CASYRDSYGYTF. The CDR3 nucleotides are TGTGCCAGCTACCGGGACAGTTATGGCTACACCTTC.

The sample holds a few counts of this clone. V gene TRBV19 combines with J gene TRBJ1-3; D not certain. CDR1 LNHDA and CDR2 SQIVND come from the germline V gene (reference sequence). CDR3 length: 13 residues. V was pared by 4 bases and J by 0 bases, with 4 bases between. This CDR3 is CASSKLSGNTIYF. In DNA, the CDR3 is TGTGCCAGTAGTAAGCTCTCTGGAAACACCATATATTTT.

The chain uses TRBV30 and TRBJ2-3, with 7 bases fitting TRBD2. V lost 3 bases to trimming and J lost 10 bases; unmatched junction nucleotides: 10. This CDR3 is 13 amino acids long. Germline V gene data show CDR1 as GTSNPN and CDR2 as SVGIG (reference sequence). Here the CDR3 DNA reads TGTGCCTGGAGCCCCCTCAGCGGGGCCCCGCAGTATTTT. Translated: CAWSPLSGAPQYF.

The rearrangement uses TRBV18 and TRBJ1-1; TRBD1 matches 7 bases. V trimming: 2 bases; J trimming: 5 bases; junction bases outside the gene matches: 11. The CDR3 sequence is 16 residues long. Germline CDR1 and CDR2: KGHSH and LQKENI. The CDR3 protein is CASSPNEQGLGTEAFF. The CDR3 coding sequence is TGTGCCAGCTCACCAAATGAACAGGGGTTGGGGACTGAAGCTTTCTTT.

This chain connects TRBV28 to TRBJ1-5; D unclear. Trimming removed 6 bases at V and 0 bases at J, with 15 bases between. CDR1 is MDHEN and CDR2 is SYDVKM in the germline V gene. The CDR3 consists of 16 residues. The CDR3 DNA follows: TGTGCCAGCAGCCCCAGGAGGACCTATAGCAATCAGCCCCAGCATTTT. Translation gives CASSPRRTYSNQPQHF.

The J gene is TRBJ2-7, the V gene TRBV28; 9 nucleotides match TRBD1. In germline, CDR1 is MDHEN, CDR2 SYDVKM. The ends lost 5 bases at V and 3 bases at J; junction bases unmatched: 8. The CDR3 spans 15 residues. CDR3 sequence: CASSQAGTGFYEQYF. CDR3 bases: TGTGCCAGCAGTCAAGCCGGGACAGGGTTCTACGAGCAGTACTTC.

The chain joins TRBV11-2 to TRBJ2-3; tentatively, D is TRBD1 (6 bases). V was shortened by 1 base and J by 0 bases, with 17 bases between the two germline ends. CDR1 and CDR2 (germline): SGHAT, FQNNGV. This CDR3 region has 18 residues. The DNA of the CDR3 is TGTGCCAGCAGCTTAGGCCTCAAGGACAGACTCAGCACAGATACGCAGTATTTT. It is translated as CASSLGLKDRLSTDTQYF.

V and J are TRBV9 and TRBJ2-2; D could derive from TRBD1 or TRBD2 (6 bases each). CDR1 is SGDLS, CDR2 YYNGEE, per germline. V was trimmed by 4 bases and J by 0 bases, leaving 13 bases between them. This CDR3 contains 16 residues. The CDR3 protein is CASSPNGGANTGELFF. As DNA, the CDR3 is TGTGCCAGCAGCCCCAACGGGGGCGCGAACACCGGGGAGCTGTTTTTT.

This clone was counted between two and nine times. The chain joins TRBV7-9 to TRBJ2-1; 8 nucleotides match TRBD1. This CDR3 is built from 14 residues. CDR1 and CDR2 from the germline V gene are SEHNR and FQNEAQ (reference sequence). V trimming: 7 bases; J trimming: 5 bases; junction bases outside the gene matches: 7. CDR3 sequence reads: CASNAGTGDNEQFF. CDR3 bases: TGTGCCAGCAACGCCGGGACAGGAGACAATGAGCAGTTCTTC.

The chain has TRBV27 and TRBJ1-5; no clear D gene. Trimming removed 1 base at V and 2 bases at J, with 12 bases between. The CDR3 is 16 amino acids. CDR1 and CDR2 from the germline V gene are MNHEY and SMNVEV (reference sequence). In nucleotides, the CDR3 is TGTGCCAGCAGTTTATACCCAGGTTTTGGCAATCAGCCCCAGCATTTT. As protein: CASSLYPGFGNQPQHF.

CDR3 sequence reads: CACTGTSKGYHNEQFF. The DNA for the CDR3 is TGTGCCTGTACCGGGACCTCAAAGGGATACCACAATGAGCAGTTCTTC. The chain joins TRBV30 to TRBJ2-1; D is possibly TRBD1 or TRBD2 (5 bases each). The germline V and J ends were trimmed by 6 bases and 5 bases, with 23 bases remaining between them. The CDR3 spans 16 residues. Germline lookup yields CDR1 GTSNPN and CDR2 SVGIG (reference sequence).

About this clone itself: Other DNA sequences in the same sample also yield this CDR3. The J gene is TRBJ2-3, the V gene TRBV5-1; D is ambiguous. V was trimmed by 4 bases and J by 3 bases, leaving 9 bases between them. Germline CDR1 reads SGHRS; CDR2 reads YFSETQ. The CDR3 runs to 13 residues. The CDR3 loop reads CASSAPSTDTQYF. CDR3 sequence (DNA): TGCGCCAGCAGCGCTCCTTCTACAGATACGCAGTATTTT.

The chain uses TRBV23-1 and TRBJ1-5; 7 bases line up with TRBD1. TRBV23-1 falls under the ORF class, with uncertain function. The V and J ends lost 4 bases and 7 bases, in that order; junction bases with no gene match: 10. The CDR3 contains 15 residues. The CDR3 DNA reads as TGCGCCAGCAGTCGCTGGGACAGTCGGGTGCAGCCCCAGCATTTT. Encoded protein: CASSRWDSRVQPQHF.

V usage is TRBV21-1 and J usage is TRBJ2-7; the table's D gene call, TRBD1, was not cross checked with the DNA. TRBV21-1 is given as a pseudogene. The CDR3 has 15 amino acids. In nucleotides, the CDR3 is TGTGCCAGCAGCAAAGAGGGGACACCAAACTACGAGCAGTACTTC. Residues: CASSKEGTPNYEQYF.

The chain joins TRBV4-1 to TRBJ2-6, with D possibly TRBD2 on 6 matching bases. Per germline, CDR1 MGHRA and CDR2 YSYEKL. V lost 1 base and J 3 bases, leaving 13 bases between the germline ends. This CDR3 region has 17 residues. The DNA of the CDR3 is TGCGCCAGCAGCCAAGTCGGGAGTCCCAATGGGGCCAACGTCCTGACTTTC. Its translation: CASSQVGSPNGANVLTF.